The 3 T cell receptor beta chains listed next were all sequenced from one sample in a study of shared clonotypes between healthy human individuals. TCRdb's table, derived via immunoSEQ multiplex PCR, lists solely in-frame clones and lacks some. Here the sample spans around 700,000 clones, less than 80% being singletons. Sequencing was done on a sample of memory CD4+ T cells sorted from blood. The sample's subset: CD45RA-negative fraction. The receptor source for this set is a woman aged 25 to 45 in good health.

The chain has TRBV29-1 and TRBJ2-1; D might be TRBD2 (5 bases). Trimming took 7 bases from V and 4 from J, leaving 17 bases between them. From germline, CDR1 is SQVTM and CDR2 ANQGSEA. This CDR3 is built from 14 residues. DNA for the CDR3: TGCAGCGCTATACCGGGATTCACTTACAATGAGCAGTTCTTC. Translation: CSAIPGFTYNEQFF.

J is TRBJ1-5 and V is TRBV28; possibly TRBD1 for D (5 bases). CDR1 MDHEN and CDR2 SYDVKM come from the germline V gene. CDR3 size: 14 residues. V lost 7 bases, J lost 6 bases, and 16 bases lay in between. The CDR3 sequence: CASTPRGVPQPQHF. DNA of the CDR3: TGTGCCAGCACCCCGCGAGGGGTCCCTCAGCCCCAGCATTTT.

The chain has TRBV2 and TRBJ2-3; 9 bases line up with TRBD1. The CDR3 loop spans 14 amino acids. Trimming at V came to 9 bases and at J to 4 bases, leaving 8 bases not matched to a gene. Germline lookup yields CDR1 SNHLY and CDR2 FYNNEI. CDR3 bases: TGTGCCAGTACAGGGGGCGGTACGGCAGATACGCAGTATTTT. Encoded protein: CASTGGGTADTQYF.